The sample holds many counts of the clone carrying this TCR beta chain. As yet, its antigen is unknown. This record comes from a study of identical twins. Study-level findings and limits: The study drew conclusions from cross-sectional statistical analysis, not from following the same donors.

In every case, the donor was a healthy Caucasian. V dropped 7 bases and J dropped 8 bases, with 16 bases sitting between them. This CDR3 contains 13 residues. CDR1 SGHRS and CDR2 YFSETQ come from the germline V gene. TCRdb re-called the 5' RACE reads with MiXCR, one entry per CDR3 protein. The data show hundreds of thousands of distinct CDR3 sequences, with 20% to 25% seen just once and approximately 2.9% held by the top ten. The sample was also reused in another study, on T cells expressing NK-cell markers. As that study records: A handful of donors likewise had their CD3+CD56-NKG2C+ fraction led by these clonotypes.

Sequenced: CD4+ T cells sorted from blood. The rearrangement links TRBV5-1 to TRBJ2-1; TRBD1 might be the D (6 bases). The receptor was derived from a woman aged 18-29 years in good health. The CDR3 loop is CASVEQGSDEQFF. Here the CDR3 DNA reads TGCGCCAGCGTTGAACAGGGTTCGGATGAGCAGTTCTTC.